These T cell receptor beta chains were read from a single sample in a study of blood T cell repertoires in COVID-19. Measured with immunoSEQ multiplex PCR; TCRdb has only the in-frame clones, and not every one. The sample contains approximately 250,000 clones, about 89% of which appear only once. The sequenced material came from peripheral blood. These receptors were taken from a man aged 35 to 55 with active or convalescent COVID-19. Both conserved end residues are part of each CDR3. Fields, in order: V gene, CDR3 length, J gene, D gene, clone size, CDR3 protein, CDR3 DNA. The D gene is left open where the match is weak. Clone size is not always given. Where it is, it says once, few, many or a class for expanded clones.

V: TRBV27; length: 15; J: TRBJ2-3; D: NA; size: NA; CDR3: CASSSTLDRSDTQYF; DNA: TGTGCCAGCAGTTCTACCCTCGACAGATCAGATACGCAGTATTTT
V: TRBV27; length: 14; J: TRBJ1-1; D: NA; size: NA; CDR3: CASSLSLGHLGAFF; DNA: TGTGCCAGCAGTTTATCGCTGGGACACCTAGGGGCTTTCTTT
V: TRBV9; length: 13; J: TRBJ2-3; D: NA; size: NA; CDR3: CASSGQGSDTQYF; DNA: TGTGCCAGCAGCGGTCAGGGGTCAGATACGCAGTATTTT
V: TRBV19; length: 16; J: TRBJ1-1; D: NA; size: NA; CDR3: CASSIHGEGMNTEAFF; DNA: TGTGCCAGTAGTATACACGGGGAGGGGATGAACACTGAAGCTTTCTTT
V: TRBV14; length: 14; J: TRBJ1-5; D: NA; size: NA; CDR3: CASSQSGSNQPQHF; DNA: TGTGCCAGCAGCCAAAGCGGTAGCAATCAGCCCCAGCATTTT
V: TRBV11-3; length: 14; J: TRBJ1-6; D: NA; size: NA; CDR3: CASSFARYNSPLHF; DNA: TGTGCCAGCAGCTTCGCCAGATATAATTCACCCCTCCACTTT
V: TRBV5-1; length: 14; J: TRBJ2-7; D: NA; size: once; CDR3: CASSPGSGFNEQYF; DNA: TGCGCCAGCAGCCCCGGGAGCGGGTTTAACGAGCAGTACTTC
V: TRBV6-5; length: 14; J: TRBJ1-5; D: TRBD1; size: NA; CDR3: CASWDRVGNQPQHF; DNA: TGTGCCAGCTGGGACAGGGTGGGGAATCAGCCCCAGCATTTT
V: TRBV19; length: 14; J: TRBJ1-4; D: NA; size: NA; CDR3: CASSIGLGGEKLFF; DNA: TGTGCCAGTAGTATCGGGTTAGGGGGTGAAAAACTGTTTTTT
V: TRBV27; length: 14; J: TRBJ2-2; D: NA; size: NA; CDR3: CASSLAGSTGELFF; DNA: TGTGCCAGCAGTTTGGCCGGGTCCACCGGGGAGCTGTTTTTT
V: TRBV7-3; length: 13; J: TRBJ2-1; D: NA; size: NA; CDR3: CASSPGLVNEQFF; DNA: TGTGCCAGCAGCCCAGGGTTGGTCAATGAGCAGTTCTTC
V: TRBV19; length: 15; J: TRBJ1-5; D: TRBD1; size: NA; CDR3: CASSGTGGAGQPQHF; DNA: TGTGCCAGTAGTGGAACAGGGGGCGCGGGTCAGCCCCAGCATTTT
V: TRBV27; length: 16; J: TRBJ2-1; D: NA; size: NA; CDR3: CASSLGRGGRYNEQFF; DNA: TGTGCCAGCAGTTTAGGACGGGGTGGGCGCTACAATGAGCAGTTCTTC
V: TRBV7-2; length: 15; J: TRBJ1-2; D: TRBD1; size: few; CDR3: CASSPDGTGFYGYTF; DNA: TGTGCCAGCAGCCCAGATGGGACAGGGTTCTATGGCTACACCTTC
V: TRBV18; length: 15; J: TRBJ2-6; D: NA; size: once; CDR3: CASSLRDSGANVLTF; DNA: TGTGCCAGCTCACTCCGAGACTCTGGGGCCAACGTCCTGACTTTC
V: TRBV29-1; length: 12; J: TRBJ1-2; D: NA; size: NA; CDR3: CSGGQSDYGYTF; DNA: TGCAGCGGCGGACAGTCCGACTATGGCTACACCTTC
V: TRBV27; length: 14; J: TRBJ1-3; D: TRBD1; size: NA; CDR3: CASSAAGQGNTIYF; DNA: TGTGCCAGCAGTGCGGCGGGACAGGGAAACACCATATATTTT
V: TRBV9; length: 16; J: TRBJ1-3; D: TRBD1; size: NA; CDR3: CASSVDGTASGNTIYF; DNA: TGTGCCAGCAGCGTAGATGGGACAGCCTCTGGAAACACCATATATTTT
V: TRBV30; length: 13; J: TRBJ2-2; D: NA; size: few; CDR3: CAWRRGYTGELFF; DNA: TGTGCCTGGAGGCGGGGTTACACCGGGGAGCTGTTTTTT
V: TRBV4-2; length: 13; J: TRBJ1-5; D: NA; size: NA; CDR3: CASSQPGDEPQHF; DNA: TGTGCCAGCAGCCAGCCAGGGGATGAGCCCCAGCATTTT
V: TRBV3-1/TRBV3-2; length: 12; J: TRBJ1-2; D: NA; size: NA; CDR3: CASSNQGYGYTF; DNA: TGTGCCAGCAGCAACCAGGGTTATGGCTACACCTTC
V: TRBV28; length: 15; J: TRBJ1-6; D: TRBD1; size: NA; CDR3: CASSSSDRANSPLHF; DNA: TGTGCCAGCAGTTCGTCGGACAGGGCTAATTCACCCCTCCACTTT
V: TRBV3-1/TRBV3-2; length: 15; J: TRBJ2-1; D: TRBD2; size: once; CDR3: CASSQDPSGGNEQFF; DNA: TGTGCCAGCAGCCAAGATCCCAGCGGGGGGAATGAGCAGTTCTTC
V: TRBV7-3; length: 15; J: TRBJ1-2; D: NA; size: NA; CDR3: CAILSVASGYGGYTF; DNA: TGTGCCATCCTGTCTGTCGCTTCAGGGTATGGTGGCTACACCTTC
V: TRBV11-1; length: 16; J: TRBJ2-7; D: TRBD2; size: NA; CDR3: CASSLTSVGQYYEQYF; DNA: TGTGCCAGCAGCTTAACTAGCGTGGGCCAATACTACGAGCAGTACTTC
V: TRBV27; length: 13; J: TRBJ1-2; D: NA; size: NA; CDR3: CASSLQGSYGYTF; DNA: TGTGCCAGCAGTTTACAGGGTTCGTATGGCTACACCTTC
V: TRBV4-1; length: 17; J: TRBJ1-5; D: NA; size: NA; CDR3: CASSQELVTGPNQPQHF; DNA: TGCGCCAGCAGCCAAGAGTTAGTAACAGGGCCCAATCAGCCCCAGCATTTT
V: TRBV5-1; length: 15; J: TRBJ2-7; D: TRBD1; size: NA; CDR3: CASSLYRDRSYEQYF; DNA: TGCGCCAGCAGCTTGTATCGGGACAGGTCCTACGAGCAGTACTTC
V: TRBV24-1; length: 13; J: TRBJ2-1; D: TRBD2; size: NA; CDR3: CATRTSNRNEQFF; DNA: TGTGCCACCAGGACTAGCAATCGGAATGAGCAGTTCTTC
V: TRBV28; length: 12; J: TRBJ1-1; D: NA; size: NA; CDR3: CASSLVPREAFF; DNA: TGTGCCAGCAGTTTAGTCCCCCGGGAAGCTTTCTTT
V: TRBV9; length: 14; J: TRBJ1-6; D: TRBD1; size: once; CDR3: CASSGGTAESPLHF; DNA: TGTGCCAGCAGCGGCGGGACAGCAGAAAGTCCCCTCCACTTT
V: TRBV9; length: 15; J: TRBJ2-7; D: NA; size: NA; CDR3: CASSVSGVLGYEQYF; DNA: TGTGCCAGCAGCGTCTCGGGGGTTTTGGGCTACGAGCAGTACTTC
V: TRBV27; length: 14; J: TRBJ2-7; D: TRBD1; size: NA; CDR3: CASSSGTGRYEQYF; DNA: TGTGCCAGCAGTTCCGGGACAGGACGCTACGAGCAGTACTTC
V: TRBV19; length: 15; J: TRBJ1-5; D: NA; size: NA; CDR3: CASSIMTGYDQPQHF; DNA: TGTGCCAGTAGTATAATGACAGGATATGATCAGCCCCAGCATTTT
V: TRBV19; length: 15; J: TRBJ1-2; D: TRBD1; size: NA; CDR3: CASSISGQGVNGYTF; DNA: TGTGCCAGTAGTATCTCGGGACAGGGGGTCAATGGCTACACCTTC
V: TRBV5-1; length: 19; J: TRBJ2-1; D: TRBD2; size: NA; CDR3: CASSLAPPSGRAKLDEQFF; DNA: TGCGCCAGCAGCTTGGCCCCTCCTAGCGGGAGGGCCAAACTCGATGAGCAGTTCTTC
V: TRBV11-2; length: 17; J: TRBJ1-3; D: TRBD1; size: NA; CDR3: CASSFSGTGATGNTIYF; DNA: TGTGCCAGCAGCTTCTCCGGGACAGGGGCGACCGGAAACACCATATATTTT
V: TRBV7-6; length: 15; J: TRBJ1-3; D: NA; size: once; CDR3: CASSPASGDGNTIYF; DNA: TGTGCCAGCAGCCCTGCCTCAGGGGACGGAAACACCATATATTTT
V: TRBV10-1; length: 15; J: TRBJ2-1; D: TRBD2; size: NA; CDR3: CASSEISGGLNEQFF; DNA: TGCGCCAGCAGTGAGATTAGCGGGGGATTGAATGAGCAGTTCTTC
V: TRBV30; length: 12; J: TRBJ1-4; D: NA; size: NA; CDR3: CASRGAREKLFF; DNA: TGTGCCTCGAGGGGGGCTAGGGAAAAACTGTTTTTT
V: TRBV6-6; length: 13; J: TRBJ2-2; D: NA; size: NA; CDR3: CASSGLKAGELFF; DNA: TGTGCCAGCTCAGGGCTAAAAGCCGGGGAGCTGTTTTTT
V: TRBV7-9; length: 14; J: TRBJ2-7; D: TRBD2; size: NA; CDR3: CASIQTSGVLEQYF; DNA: TGTGCCAGCATCCAGACTAGCGGTGTCCTCGAGCAGTACTTC
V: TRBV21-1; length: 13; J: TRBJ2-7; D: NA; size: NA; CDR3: CASSVRGGYEQYF; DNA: TGTGCCAGCAGCGTACGCGGGGGGTACGAGCAGTACTTC
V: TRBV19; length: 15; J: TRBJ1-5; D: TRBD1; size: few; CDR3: CASRTGGASNQPQHF; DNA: TGTGCCAGTAGAACAGGGGGCGCGAGCAATCAGCCCCAGCATTTT
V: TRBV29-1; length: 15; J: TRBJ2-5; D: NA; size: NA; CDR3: CSGGTAAGTLGTQYF; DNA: TGCAGCGGAGGTACCGCGGCGGGGACCTTGGGGACCCAGTACTTC
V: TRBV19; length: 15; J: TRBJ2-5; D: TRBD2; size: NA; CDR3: CASGGTSGYQETQYF; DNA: TGTGCCAGCGGAGGGACTAGCGGGTACCAAGAGACCCAGTACTTC
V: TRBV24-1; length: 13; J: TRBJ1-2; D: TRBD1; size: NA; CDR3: CATSDPGQFGYTF; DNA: TGTGCCACCAGTGATCCGGGACAGTTCGGCTACACCTTC
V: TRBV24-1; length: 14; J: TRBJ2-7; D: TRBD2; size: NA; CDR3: CATSGGSNPDEQYF; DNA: TGTGCCACCAGTGGCGGGAGTAATCCTGACGAGCAGTACTTC
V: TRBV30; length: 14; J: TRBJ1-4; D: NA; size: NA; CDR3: CAWTPGGVDEKLFF; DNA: TGTGCCTGGACCCCTGGCGGGGTCGATGAAAAACTGTTTTTT